Listed here is a single TCR beta chain. This CDR3 is 16 amino acids long. J was trimmed by 2 bases and V by 1 base; bases with no gene match: 5. Germline-derived CDR1 and CDR2 are SGHAT and FQNNGV. Produced via immunoSEQ multiplex PCR; TCRdb's table is partial and in-frame only. The sample comprises some 230,000 clones, 70% to 90% of which are singletons, and around 0.89% rests with the top ten. These data come from a study of blood T cell repertoires in COVID-19. This sequence was found in a man in his forties with acute or convalescent COVID-19. The rearrangement uses TRBV11-2 and TRBJ2-5, with TRBD2 matching over 9 bases. Material for sequencing was peripheral blood. The CDR3 DNA reads TGTGCCAGCAGCTTAGTCCTAGCGGGGAGACAAGAGACCCAGTACTTC. This sequence encodes CASSLVLAGRQETQYF.